This T cell receptor (beta chain) appears in the sequencing data of a study of tumor-infiltrating lymphocytes in primary liver carcinoma. The wider study: Primary liver carcinoma, confirmed by histopathology, was surgically resected. Samples had roughly 3.65 to 7.5 million productive TCRbeta reads, comparable between tissue types.

The CDR3 runs 12 residues. Trimming left V 5 bases short and J 5 bases short, with 9 bases between. This clonotype was seen ten or more times. In addition to blood RNA drawn from unsorted whole blood, germline DNA was extracted. Starting from 500 ng of total RNA, TCR beta cDNA was produced with a primer in the constant region. Libraries covering TCR beta were generated through three nested multiplex PCR rounds (using a slightly modified ARM-PCR). The study ran its first two PCR rounds for around 10 cycles each, using TRBV1-TRBV30 forward primers and a C-beta reverse primer. TCRdb reprocessed the multiplex PCR reads with MiXCR, giving one entry per CDR3 protein. The sample carries just over 300,000 distinct CDR3 sequences, about three fifths recorded once.

J is TRBJ2-5 and V is TRBV12-3 or TRBV12-4; D call uncertain. Material: peripheral blood. The sequence derives from a woman aged 25-40 years with primary liver carcinoma and hepatitis B virus infection. CDR3 in DNA: TGTGCCAGCAGTGACGGTGGGGAGACCCAGTACTTC. Translation gives CASSDGGETQYF.